This T cell receptor (beta chain) was sequenced during a study of identical twins (dated by TCRdb to the mid-2010s). With regard to the full study: To test whether fetal clonotypes persist, this study deep-sequenced TCR alpha and beta repertoires from monozygotic twins, from unrelated adults of various ages, and from cord blood. Replicate twin experiments were performed at different times using different library preparation protocols to rule out contamination.

Every donor in the study was a healthy Caucasian. The twin cohort consisted of three pairs of female monozygotic twins, all aged about 18 to 30 years. Peripheral blood mononuclear cells were used as the source from which RNA for TCR libraries was isolated. V is cut by 4 bases and J by 6 bases, and the space between the germline ends is 13 bases. Reading the germline V gene gives CDR1 SGHRS and CDR2 YFSETQ. The CDR3 contains 14 residues, cysteine and phenylalanine counted. This entry keeps only the CDR3 DNA: 42 bases, framed from base 1. Note on this clonotype: Its specific antigen is unknown. Per-base qualities were not stored, and no clone one base away is much larger.

Libraries were prepared through 5' RACE. The reads were generated on an Illumina HiSeq 2000. A universal primer binding site was added through template switching, and the final cDNA carried a unique molecular identifier so that TCR cDNA molecules could be counted accurately. Specific primers in the conserved constant-segment region were used to synthesize first-strand cDNA for TCR alpha and beta chains. To control for contamination, every cDNA library was double barcoded, receiving both a SMART-Mk sample barcode and Illumina barcodes. TruSeq adapter sequences, together with Illumina sample barcodes, were added in two successive PCR steps. TCR alpha and beta cDNA libraries were sequenced on the Illumina HiSeq platform with custom primers. The study's own analysis went as follows. MiGEC was used to process raw reads and extract unique molecular identifiers, and MiXCR was used to find CDR3 positions. For each individual, recombination models were inferred using an EM algorithm with the repgenHMM and IGoR tools. The analysis of shared clonotypes was done with the tcR package in R, with sharing normalized by the product of cloneset sizes. To study raw recombination without the effects of thymic and clonal selection, out-of-frame nonproductive sequences were analyzed. TCRdb reworked the public reads: Q25 trimming with fastp, MiXCR clone assembly, productive beta chains retained. Merged by CDR3 protein, the rows form single entries marked with the most common genes and DNA. None of the V and J calls come from the authors' own analysis; TCRdb made them. The sample has under 900,000 distinct CDR3 sequences on record, roughly 18% of them singletons. The ten most abundant clones make up 13% of the sample.

What the study reported, not specific to this receptor: Invariant T cells such as MAIT and iNKT could partly confound zero-insertion analyses, though diverse VJ usage argued against this for most clonotypes. The excess sharing between twins in beta out-of-frame sequences was weaker because fewer shared sequences reduced the signal-to-noise ratio. Compared with coincidental sharing between unrelated individuals, out-of-frame TCR alpha sequences shared between twins showed an excess of sequences with low generation probability. In monozygotic twins, recombination models systematically underestimated out-of-frame TCR alpha sharing, but the models matched the sharing seen between unrelated individuals. Because the same donors could not be followed over many years, conclusions were based on cross-sectional statistical analysis. Fewer insertions were carried by abundant cord blood beta clonotypes; a weaker similar trend was observed in young adult naive repertoires, while no such trend was observed in memory repertoires.

These same records also appear under a second study, on T cells expressing NK-cell markers. The second study's paper adds: Three sorted T-cell subsets (CD3+CD56+NKG2C+, CD3+CD56+NKG2C- and CD3+CD56-NKG2C+) from several donors had their TCR beta-chain repertoires profiled. Among the eight sequenced donors, only one was HCMV-seronegative, while the other seven were HCMV-seropositive. In several experiments an anti-gammadeltaTCR antibody was added to restrict sorting to alphabetaTCR-expressing T cells. In six donors, the dominant CD3+CD56+NKG2C+ clonotypes were among the top 10 CD8+ clonotypes and accounted for roughly 1.0-7.5% of CD8+ T cells. Those dominant clonotypes were again the most abundant among CD3+CD56-NKG2C+ cells in a few donors, at about 28.3-65%. Whether the expanded NKG2C-expressing T cell clones were specific for HCMV antigens remained unclear. The study sequenced eight donors, all healthy volunteers chosen at random: three men and five women. HCMV serostatus was determined by detecting HCMV-specific IgG in serum with a commercial ELISA kit. For several donors, bulk peripheral blood T-cell repertoires were additionally sequenced from unsorted PBMC. Reads were demultiplexed and grouped by UMI with MIGEC, and clonotypes were assembled and quantified with MiTCR. To exclude erroneous sequences, only TCR cDNA sequences supported by at least two reads were retained. The tcR package was used for downstream repertoire analysis, and clonotypes were matched across fractions by CDR3 nucleotide sequence plus V segment. VDJmatch was used to annotate antigen specificity against VDJdb, with one amino acid substitution in CDR3 allowed.

The receptor's source is a woman younger than 35 in good health. The rearranged chain carries TRBV5-1 and TRBJ2-2; the D gene is perhaps TRBD2, from 6 matching bases. Input material: PBMCs. The nucleotides are TGCGCCAGCAGCGCGACTAGTAATGCCGGGGAGCTGTTTTTT. It translates as CASSATSNAGELFF.